The rows below give T cell receptor beta chains drawn from one sample of a study of shared clonotypes between healthy human individuals. Clones were read by immunoSEQ multiplex PCR, and TCRdb kept only the in-frame ones, dropping some. The sample lists some 630,000 clones, more than 70% occurring once. Sequencing used memory CD4+ T cells sorted from blood. Every receptor here comes from a woman aged 25 to 39 in good health. Both conserved end residues are part of each CDR3. A D gene is named only where the DNA matches it firmly. Size is stated for part of the rows, as once, few or many counts, or as a class when the clone is expanded.

clone size	V gene	D gene	J gene	CDR3 DNA	CDR3 protein
-	TRBV2	-	TRBJ1-5	TGTGCCAGCAGTGATGGGTATAGCAATCAGCCCCAGCATTTT	CASSDGYSNQPQHF
-	TRBV5-1	TRBD2	TRBJ2-5	TGCGCCAGCAGCTTGGGGCTAGCGGGAGGCGCCCTCCAAGAGACCCAGTACTTC	CASSLGLAGGALQETQYF
-	TRBV6-1	-	TRBJ1-4	TGTGCCAGCAGTGAATTGGGGGGCCAGGTTAATGAAAAACTGTTTTTT	CASSELGGQVNEKLFF
once	TRBV7-9	-	TRBJ1-2	TGTGCCAGCAGCTTAGGTGGACAGATCTATGGCTACACCTTC	CASSLGGQIYGYTF
-	TRBV5-4	TRBD1	TRBJ1-3	TGTGCCAGCAGCGGGGGGGACAGGGGAACTGGAAACACCATATATTTT	CASSGGDRGTGNTIYF
few	TRBV5-1	-	TRBJ1-3	TGCGCCAGCAGCTCGCTCGCCTCTGGAAACACCATATATTTT	CASSSLASGNTIYF
many	TRBV7-8	-	TRBJ1-1	TGTGCCAGCAGCTCATATCAGGGGCTAGGGGCTTTCTTT	CASSSYQGLGAFF
-	TRBV6-6	-	TRBJ1-3	TGTGCCAGCAGTCCCTCTGGCTCTGGAAACACCATATATTTT	CASSPSGSGNTIYF
-	TRBV19	-	TRBJ2-7	TGTGCCAGTAGCCTCACAGGGACAACTACCTACGAGCAGTACTTC	CASSLTGTTTYEQYF
-	TRBV2	-	TRBJ1-3	TGTGCCAGCAGCCCAAGACGGGATGGAAACACCATATATTTT	CASSPRRDGNTIYF
-	TRBV9	-	TRBJ1-2	TGTGCCAGCAGCGTAGGGCCAGGCCCTTATGGCTACACCTTC	CASSVGPGPYGYTF
once	TRBV28	TRBD2	TRBJ2-7	TGTGCCAGCAGTTTATCGGCTAGCGGGAAGAGTTCCTACGAGCAGTACTTC	CASSLSASGKSSYEQYF
-	TRBV4-1	-	TRBJ1-5	TGCGCCAGCAGCCAAGGTCGAGGTGTCGGCAATCAGCCCCAGCATTTT	CASSQGRGVGNQPQHF
-	TRBV10-2	TRBD1	TRBJ2-7	TGCGCCAGCACTACACGACAGGGTTCCTACGAGCAGTACTTC	CASTTRQGSYEQYF
once	TRBV28	TRBD2	TRBJ2-1	TGTGCCAGCACCCATATCCGACTAGCGGAAGGGTCCTACAATGAGCAGTTCTTC	CASTHIRLAEGSYNEQFF
once	TRBV4-1	TRBD1	TRBJ2-3	TGCGCCAGCAGCCGCACTGAACCTGGGACAGTGACAGATACGCAGTATTTT	CASSRTEPGTVTDTQYF
-	TRBV27	TRBD1	TRBJ2-7	TGTGCCAGCAGTTTATCGAGGGGGACAGGCTACGAGCAGTACTTC	CASSLSRGTGYEQYF
-	TRBV2	-	TRBJ2-5	TGTGCCAGCTTATCGAACGGTTTCCAAGAGACCCAGTACTTC	CASLSNGFQETQYF
-	TRBV30	TRBD1	TRBJ1-5	TGTGCCTGGAGTCCGACTGGCCCAGGGGGTTATAGCAATCAGCCCCAGCATTTT	CAWSPTGPGGYSNQPQHF
-	TRBV5-1	-	TRBJ2-3	TGCGCCAGCAGCGACGAGAGGGTGGCGGGCACAGATACGCAGTATTTT	CASSDERVAGTDTQYF
many	TRBV10-1	-	TRBJ1-2	TGCGCCAGCAGTGACAGGGAGTTGAGGGGCTACACCTTC	CASSDRELRGYTF
-	TRBV5-1	-	TRBJ1-6	TGCGCCAGCAGCTTGTCTGATTGGACAGCACGGGATTCACCCCTCCACTTT	CASSLSDWTARDSPLHF
few	TRBV19	TRBD1	TRBJ1-1	TGTGCCAGTAGCAAGCCGACAGGGGGGGGCCTCATGAACACTGAAGCTTTCTTT	CASSKPTGGGLMNTEAFF
-	TRBV30	TRBD2	TRBJ2-3	TGTGCCTGGAGCGGACTAGCTCGGGCCACAGATACGCAGTATTTT	CAWSGLARATDTQYF
-	TRBV2	TRBD2	TRBJ2-7	TGTGCCAGCACCCTAGCGACTAGCGGCCCCTACGAGCAGTACTTC	CASTLATSGPYEQYF
-	TRBV5-4	-	TRBJ1-1	TGTGCCAGCAGCTTGGTCCGGGGGCGAGGGACTGAAGCTTTCTTT	CASSLVRGRGTEAFF
-	TRBV7-3	TRBD2	TRBJ2-7	TGTGCCAGCAGCTACGTAGCGGGAAGCCCCGAGCAGTACTTC	CASSYVAGSPEQYF
many	TRBV5-1	TRBD2	TRBJ2-2	TGCGCCAGCAGCACCAAACCTAGCGGGAGTTGGGGCAACGGGGAGCTGTTTTTT	CASSTKPSGSWGNGELFF
-	TRBV29-1	-	TRBJ1-1	TGCAGCGTTGCTGGAACTGAAGCTTTCTTT	CSVAGTEAFF
-	TRBV4-1	-	TRBJ1-1	TGCGCCAGCAGCCAAGTTCGGGGGGGGACTGAAGCTTTCTTT	CASSQVRGGTEAFF
-	TRBV2	-	TRBJ1-5	TGTGCCAGCGTTTCCTCAGGCGGGGATCAGCCCCAGCATTTT	CASVSSGGDQPQHF
once	TRBV2	TRBD1	TRBJ2-5	TGTGCCAGCAGCCAACAGGGGGCGAACGGGGAGACCCAGTACTTC	CASSQQGANGETQYF
-	TRBV1	-	TRBJ2-7	TGCACCCCCTGGTGGGCCCGGGATGAGCAGTACTTC	CTPWWARDEQYF
-	TRBV7-6	TRBD2	TRBJ2-1	TGTGCCAGCAGGGGGACTAGCGGGAACAATGAGCAGTTCTTC	CASRGTSGNNEQFF
-	TRBV7-2	-	TRBJ2-1	TGTGCCAGCAGCAAGGGGATCTTCTTC	CASSKGIFF
-	TRBV7-2	TRBD2	TRBJ2-1	TGTGCCAGCAGCACGGGGACTAGCGGGAGTAAATCCTACAATGAGCAGTTCTTC	CASSTGTSGSKSYNEQFF
-	TRBV11-2	TRBD2	TRBJ2-1	TGTGCCAGCAGCTTAGCTCTAGCGGACTACAATGAGCAGTTCTTC	CASSLALADYNEQFF
-	TRBV18	-	TRBJ2-2	TGTGCCAGCTCACCGCCTTCGGCGAACACCGGGGAGCTGTTTTTT	CASSPPSANTGELFF
-	TRBV7-9	-	TRBJ2-2	TGTGCCATTAGCCCCGGGACGGCGAACACCGGGGAGCTGTTTTTT	CAISPGTANTGELFF
-	TRBV11-2	-	TRBJ1-1	TGTGCCAGCAGCTACTCGGCGGTGGGAAACACTGAAGCTTTCTTT	CASSYSAVGNTEAFF
-	TRBV29-1	TRBD1	TRBJ2-1	TGCAGCGGGACGGTGCAGGGGACAGCTAGCTCCTACAATGAGCAGTTCTTC	CSGTVQGTASSYNEQFF
few	TRBV7-8	TRBD2	TRBJ2-7	TGTGCCAGCGCCGGTAGCGGGAGCTACGAGCAGTACTTC	CASAGSGSYEQYF
-	TRBV28	-	TRBJ1-4	TGTGCCAGCAGTCCCCCCCGAGGGCAACAGGTCGTGGGTAATGAAAAACTGTTTTTT	CASSPPRGQQVVGNEKLFF
once	TRBV18	-	TRBJ2-1	TGTGCCAGCTCATACGGGGCGGACAATGAGCAGTTCTTC	CASSYGADNEQFF
-	TRBV5-4	-	TRBJ2-1	TGTGCCAGCAGCTTTGGGCAGGGCGATGAGCAGTTCTTC	CASSFGQGDEQFF
once	TRBV7-8	-	TRBJ1-4	TGTGCCAGCAGCCTTAAGAGAGCAACTAATGAAAAACTGTTTTTT	CASSLKRATNEKLFF
-	TRBV2	TRBD2	TRBJ2-7	TGTGCCAGCAGCCCCCTAGCGGGAGTCCTCCACGAGCAGTACTTC	CASSPLAGVLHEQYF
-	TRBV11-2	-	TRBJ1-1	TGTGCCAGCAGCCCTCACAGGGAGAGCGCTTTCTTT	CASSPHRESAFF